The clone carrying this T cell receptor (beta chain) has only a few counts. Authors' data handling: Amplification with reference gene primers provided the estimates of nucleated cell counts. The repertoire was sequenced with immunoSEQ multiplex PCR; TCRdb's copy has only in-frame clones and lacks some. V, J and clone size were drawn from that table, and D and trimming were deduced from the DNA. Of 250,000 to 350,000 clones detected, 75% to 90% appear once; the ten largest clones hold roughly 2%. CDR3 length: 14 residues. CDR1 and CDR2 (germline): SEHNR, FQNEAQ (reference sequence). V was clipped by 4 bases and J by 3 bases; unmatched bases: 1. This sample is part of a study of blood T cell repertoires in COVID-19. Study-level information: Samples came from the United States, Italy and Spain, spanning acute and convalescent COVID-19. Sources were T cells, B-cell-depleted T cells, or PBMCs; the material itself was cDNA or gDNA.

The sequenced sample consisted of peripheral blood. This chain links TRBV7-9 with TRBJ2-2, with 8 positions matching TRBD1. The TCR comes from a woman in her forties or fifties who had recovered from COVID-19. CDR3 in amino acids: CASSYRGYTGELFF. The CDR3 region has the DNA TGTGCCAGCAGCTACAGGGGGTACACCGGGGAGCTGTTTTTT.